Here is one T cell receptor beta chain with its context. The record originates from a study of CDR3 diversity in severe acne. Deletions cut 10 bases from V and 3 bases from J, with 22 bases between. Germline loops: CDR1 ENHRY, CDR2 SYGVKD. The CDR3 runs to 15 residues. Each CDR3 protein gets one entry after TCRdb re-called the PCR reads with MiXCR. The sample shows approximately 77,000 distinct CDR3 sequences, 49% of them seen only once. The V call is TRBV10-3, the J call TRBJ2-7; D not resolved. This TCR derives from a male donor with severe acne vulgaris. Sequencing used blood. The CDR3 is CASRLSAGPFYEQYF. Here the CDR3 DNA reads TGTGCCAGCAGACTCTCAGCCGGGCCGTTCTACGAGCAGTACTTC.